This is a list of T cell receptor beta chains from one sample in a study of T cell responses to AZD1222 COVID-19 vaccine. Produced via immunoSEQ multiplex PCR; TCRdb's table is partial and in-frame only. Of 97,000 or so clones listed, approximately 90% are singletons. The source material was peripheral blood, sampled on day 0 of AZD1222 vaccination. The source of these receptors is an adult in good health. Each CDR3 is given with its conserved first and last residue. Each record gives: V gene, J gene, CDR3 protein.

TRBV5-5,TRBJ1-2,CASSLRRSIQNYGYTF
TRBV24-1,TRBJ2-7,CATSDPGTSGIEQYF
TRBV6-5,TRBJ2-7,CASTGLSYEQYF
TRBV25-1,TRBJ2-2,CASRLDFDTGELFF
TRBV5-1,TRBJ1-3,CASGTGDLQSGNTIYF
TRBV19,TRBJ2-3,CASSIGGSSTDTQYF
TRBV7-2,TRBJ1-6,CASSLGTGVNSPLHF
TRBV7-2,TRBJ2-7,CASSLGSAGGSYEQYF
TRBV7-2,TRBJ2-2,CASSLVSSRDTGELFF
TRBV6-1,TRBJ1-2,CASSEDSSFYGYTF
TRBV7-9,TRBJ2-7,CASSLQQGKGYEQYF
TRBV28,TRBJ2-7,CASRERVGSGVGKQYF
TRBV14,TRBJ1-1,CASSQIRQGWRNTEAFF
TRBV19,TRBJ1-5,CASSIPDYENQPQHF
TRBV18,TRBJ2-1,CASSQGLAANEQFF
TRBV7-2,TRBJ2-1,CASSVDRGNYNEQFF
TRBV29-1,TRBJ2-2,CSVYHSGGDNTGELFF
TRBV5-1,TRBJ1-5,CASSLQQLGQPQHF
TRBV5-1,TRBJ2-5,CASSSRQRGQETQYF
TRBV19,TRBJ1-5,CASSLDRPNQPQHF
TRBV27,TRBJ2-1,CASRLAGPYNEQFF
TRBV28,TRBJ2-3,CASSRTQDSTDTQYF
TRBV7-7,TRBJ2-1,CASSQDSSSYNEQFF
TRBV6-5,TRBJ2-1,CASSWTSGSYNEQFF
TRBV2,TRBJ1-5,CASSRDSPKLGQPQHF
TRBV9,TRBJ2-1,CASSTITGQTPERIYNEQFF
TRBV3-1/TRBV3-2,TRBJ2-1,CASSRGGEQFF
TRBV28,TRBJ1-6,CASSLLEGAGSYNSPLHF
TRBV5-8,TRBJ1-3,CASSLGTGDGNTIYF